This T cell receptor (beta chain) was profiled in a study of cytomegalovirus exposure and HLA in healthy donors (dated by TCRdb to the late 2010s). For the study in its entirety: An earlier analysis of some 600 of the donors reported 276 Gb of sequence data and 95 million to 120 million unique TCR beta sequences obtained from 180 million or so T cells. Roughly 300 gigabases of sequencing data and around 80 million unique TCR sequences made up an early release that covered roughly 670 HLA-typed donors. The genetic ancestry cluster associated with self-reported Caucasian donors included 80% to 90% of the 300 to 450 genotyped donors. The study aimed to test whether signatures of past pathogen exposure could be identified by cataloging public T cell receptors. The study profiled the T cell repertoires of more than 500 subjects by immunosequencing and related them to cytomegalovirus serostatus. Besides the first cohort of around 670 subjects, a separate validation cohort made up of 120 or so different subjects was used. The study combined high-throughput TCR immunosequencing, statistical association of individual TCRs with disease status, and machine learning to predict cytomegalovirus infection status. In a later analysis, previously published TCR beta repertoires from some 640 donors were re-analyzed and high-resolution HLA genotyping was added so that TCR occurrence patterns could be studied. The later analysis used no new phenotypic data to find candidate immune exposures, relying instead on TCR beta sequences and their occurrence across donors. An earlier analysis of some 500 of the donors applied high-throughput TCR beta sequencing to assess whether each TCR beta V gene segment acted as functional or pseudogenic. Donor age, sex, ethnicity and CMV serostatus were collected together with the repertoire data. In a later genetic analysis, genome-wide SNP genotypes for about 60% of the 666 donors were used, and that subset was treated as a discovery cohort. Every discovery cohort repertoire had been produced on one sequencing platform. HLA typing covered class I and class II loci at four-digit resolution. The number of typed donors differed by locus: 629-630 for A, B, C, DRB1 and DQB1; some 500 for DQA1; 606 for DPA1; and around 490 for DPB1. Because of strong linkage in the cohort, roughly five DR-DQ haplotypes were treated as single units for association and clustering. Across under 500 genotyped donors of the cohort, an average of about 240,000 unique TCR beta nucleotide sequences per donor were sequenced, and approximately 17% of those sequences were non-productive. Overall results and qualifications from the work: Compared with the roughly 710-donor mean, donors in an Asian-associated ancestry cluster had fewer N-insertions in productive TCRs, according to a later genetic analysis. In the study, approximately 150 TCR beta chains were listed as associated with cytomegalovirus. A further reported finding was that TCR beta sequences accurately predicted the HLA-A and HLA-B alleles for most subjects in the first cohort. According to the authors, the approach could potentially be generalized to other disease states and immunological phenotypes. In both the original and validation cohorts, the classifier was reported to diagnose cytomegalovirus status with high specificity and sensitivity. Linkage disequilibrium might explain the correlated functional status among segregating V segments, but an unknown experimental factor could not be excluded. According to a later analysis, most CMV-associated TCR beta chains appeared to be HLA-restricted, and the HLA associations seemed to be driven largely by CMV exposure. Roughly uniform sequencing depth across donors was assumed in presence/absence analyses, although this assumption may not hold. Because HLA typing was missing for some donors at each locus, association tests included only the typed subset. When HLA alleles, especially DR and DQ, strongly co-occurred, TCR associations were difficult to assign to individual alleles. Across donors, most TCR sequences were observed very rarely, whereas some public TCRs were present in many individuals. This cohort had only TCR beta chains sequenced, and the lack of alpha or paired-chain data limited which features could be detected. According to a later analysis, TCR association rates differed among HLA loci, with DRB1 alleles showing the most associated TCRs and HLA-C alleles showing the fewest. A later analysis associated 17,000 or so TCR beta sequences with specific HLA alleles at a false discovery rate of 0.05. Three of the identified cytomegalovirus-associated TCR beta chains were confirmed in vitro to be specific for cytomegalovirus antigens. Because the 87-base-pair reads could not distinguish some IMGT-functional V segments, including TRBV6-2 and TRBV6-3, those segments were excluded. In a later analysis, several top co-occurrence clusters were reported to appear linked to parvovirus B19, influenza, CMV and Epstein-Barr virus. In an earlier analysis of more than 450 of the donors, most TCR beta V segments were observed in productive rearrangements about 87% or about 30% of the time, broadly matching IMGT annotations. A group of highly shared sequence variants was considered likely to be a technical artifact of the sequencing pipeline. V-gene and J-gene trimming of TCR beta chains was associated with a missense DCLRE1C variant in a later genetic analysis, and the association was replicated in an independent cohort. The only immune exposure information available for the cohort was CMV serostatus. The earlier analysis of a few hundred of the donors excluded fewer than 20 rarely observed V segments, including chromosome 9 orphons, because counts were too low. Compared with equally common non-associated chains, HLA-associated TCR beta chains in a later analysis were more clonally expanded and had lower generation probabilities.

The cohort was made up of roughly 670 healthy bone marrow donors. At the time of sampling, all cohort members were nominally healthy, though unrecorded immune exposures were likely present. The donor was CMV seropositive and belonged to the group of a few hundred seropositive cohort members. A peripheral blood sample was collected from each donor, and TCR beta sequencing was performed on peripheral blood mononuclear cells. The Qiagen DNeasy Blood Extraction Kit was used to extract genomic DNA from the blood cell samples. Library preparation used the immunoSEQ multiplex PCR assay. For the multiplex PCR, a mixture combining 60 forward primers for TCR Vbeta segments and 13 reverse primers for TCR Jbeta segments was used. A multiplex PCR assay on genomic DNA amplified the CDR3 region of rearranged TCR beta genes. Amplified TCR beta libraries were sequenced as 87-base-pair reads on the Illumina HiSeq System. Turning to the authors' computational methods: Across the 500 to 850 repertoires, a later analysis counted some 80 million unique TCR beta chains, 8.5 million to 12 million of which were shared by at least two donors. Raw reads were error-corrected and collapsed into unique sequences by a nearest-neighbor algorithm in which closely related sequences were merged to remove PCR and sequencing errors. Alignment of CDR3 sequences to IMGT reference sequences was used to assign V, D and J gene segments. For a sequence to be retained, a match of at least six nucleotides to both a V gene segment and a J gene segment was required. Rearrangements were classified as productive when the CDR3 lacked stop codons and remained in frame with V and J, and all other rearrangements were classified as non-productive. CDR3 was defined by IMGT convention, running from the second conserved V-encoded cysteine to the conserved J-encoded phenylalanine. In an earlier analysis of more than 550 of the donors, sequences lacking an unambiguous match to a single V gene segment were excluded. In an earlier analysis of a few hundred of the donors, V segments were called functional above 56.7% productive rearrangements and were called segregating when the between-donor standard deviation exceeded 5%. A statistical classification framework was built for diagnosing cytomegalovirus status from the catalog of TCR beta chain sequences. V and J gene assignment, in a later analysis, came from comparing TCR nucleotide sequences with IMGT/GENE-DB human TR gene sequences. In a later analysis, CDR3 sequences and most-parsimonious VDJ recombination scenarios were assigned using the TCRdist pipeline. In a later analysis, each TCR beta chain was defined by its CDR3 amino acid sequence together with its V-gene family, and reads without a unique V-gene family were excluded. To address suspected cross-contamination and a sequencing artifact, a later analysis removed a few hundred highly shared, low-generation-probability nucleotide sequences. In a later analysis, a clonal expansion index was calculated for each public chain from normalized within-repertoire ranks of inferred template counts. In a later analysis, generation probabilities were computed with a VDJ recombination model fitted to out-of-frame rearrangements, and the resulting probabilities were checked against IGoR. Hypergeometric tests were used in a later analysis to score TCR-TCR, TCR-HLA and TCR-CMV co-occurrence, with a repertoire-size bias correction applied to the TCR pairs. In a later analysis, false discovery rates were estimated by permuting HLA or CMV assignments 20 times. In a later analysis, co-occurring TCRs were grouped with DBSCAN, and TCRdist sequence similarity was added when clustering was performed within HLA-allele-positive subsets. Co-occurrence clustering excluded repertoires with fewer than 30,000 or more than 120,000 public chains, plus five with anomalous nucleotide sharing. The table comes from immuneACCESS by way of TCRdb, which keeps in-frame sequences with V and J called. Part of the clones is missing from these tables; in studies checked, under half for an unresolved V gene and the rest for unknown reasons. The V and J calls and the clone size are those of that table, but D and trimming were determined from the DNA. The sample table lists under 120,000 clones, over 60% of them with a count of one. Of the sample, roughly 5% falls within the top ten clones.

This clone was counted only a few times. Which antigen it targets is not known. Base qualities are not provided; no much larger clone lies one nucleotide away. The cysteine opens and the phenylalanine closes a CDR3 of 18 amino acids. Here the CDR3 DNA is all that survives: 54 bases in frame from base 1. Here V drops 3 bases and J drops 5 bases, and the junction holds 10 bases not matched to any gene. The germline V gene (reference sequence) provides CDR1 LNHDA and CDR2 SQIVND. The chain is made from TRBV19 and TRBJ2-3; 14 nucleotides in the junction match TRBD2. Sequences were obtained from PBMCs. This receptor was taken from a female donor in good health and CMV-seropositive. The DNA reads as follows: TGTGCCAGTAGTATGGGCCTGACTAGCGGGGGGGCTGGAGATACGCAGTATTTT. Its product reads: CASSMGLTSGGAGDTQYF.